The present T cell receptor (beta chain) was sequenced within a study of T-cell reconstitution after alpha-beta-depleted transplantation in children. This clonotype was seen many times. The V segment lost 9 bases and the J segment 3 bases; nucleotides outside the gene matches: 5. This CDR3 is 13 amino acids long. CDR1 and CDR2 (germline): SGHVS, FNYEAQ. A library of TCRbeta sequences, prepared with unique molecular identifiers, was generated. TCRdb re-called the PCR reads through MiXCR, storing one row per CDR3 protein. The repertoire holds around 380,000 distinct CDR3 sequences, with roughly a tenth as singletons.

The TCR was taken from a human donor who donated a stem cell graft to a child with acute myeloid leukemia. Source: PBMCs from the stem cell graft donor, taken from the stem cell graft. This chain links TRBV7-6 with TRBJ2-5; the match to TRBD2 covers 9 bases. The CDR3 region is CASSRLAEETQYF. In nucleotides, the CDR3 is TGTGCCAGTTCGAGACTAGCGGAAGAGACCCAGTACTTC.